This is a list of T cell receptor beta chains from one sample in a study of blood T cells in healthy people across ages. TCRdb processed the 5' RACE reads anew with MiXCR; each CDR3 protein has one entry. The table lists some 700,000 distinct CDR3 sequences, around 40% of them singletons. Sequencing was carried out using blood. These receptors all stem from a woman aged 60 to 75 in good health. Each CDR3 is given with its conserved first and last residue. Fields, in order: V gene, CDR3 protein.

>TRBV29-1
CSVYDPLVGGETQYF
>TRBV29-1
CSVGPAGENSGYTF
>TRBV20-1
CSAREGIQGAFVKQPQHF
>TRBV6-6
CASEAGAGTEAFF
>TRBV20-1
CSAQTSGNEETQYF
>TRBV29-1
CSVVIAGGGYEQYF
>TRBV19
CASTRTGQGSYNEQFF
>TRBV20-1
CSAGDSGGAGDTQYF
>TRBV9
CASTLTSGGYNEQYF
>TRBV7-2
CASSLGTSATIQYF
>TRBV9
CASSVGIGLGEQFF
>TRBV20-1
CSARTADSYNEQFF
>TRBV6-5
CASSSSGGTSDSGANVLTF
>TRBV7-8
CASSDRGFSYNEQFF
>TRBV20-1
CSASPQTGGPNIQYF
>TRBV7-2
CASRQPDYGTQYF
>TRBV3-1
CASSQGTRTYEQYF
>TRBV7-3
CASSVSEWDGYTF
>TRBV6-1
CASSPGGAYQETQYF
>TRBV4-1
CASSQGWGLVNQPQHF
>TRBV20-1
CTSNNRLNTGELFF
>TRBV21-1
CASSSPLAGGLHPLTDTQYF
>TRBV6-2/TRBV6-3
CASISGGAGQPQHF
>TRBV19
CASSLTTSAEQYF
>TRBV7-9
CASSLGSGSGYTF
>TRBV14
CASSILHPGLAGGQFF
>TRBV7-2
CASKAWGTDTDTQYF
>TRBV9
CASSVVDSTDTQYF
>TRBV29-1
CSGTTGNYEQYF
>TRBV3-1
CASSQLPARGSGANVLTF
>TRBV29-1
CSVEDVAETNYGYTF
>TRBV20-1
CSAPDRRNNSPLHF
>TRBV7-7
CASSLGTSGNTGELFF
>TRBV27
CASTLTGVLRNEQFF
>TRBV7-2
CANSRDYRSTDTQYF
>TRBV7-9
CASSPGAGYEQYF
>TRBV2
CASSGVTAPPNYGYTF
>TRBV20-1
CSARADSSTDTQYF
>TRBV7-9
CASHPSTGTYEQYF
>TRBV12-3/TRBV12-4
CASREEGRETEQYF
>TRBV4-3
CASSLGGLNEKLFF
>TRBV2
CASRGHGLTGELFF
>TRBV6-1
CASSEPVQETQYF
>TRBV2
CASTGAFYEQYF
>TRBV12-3/TRBV12-4
CASRGTGETEAFF
>TRBV7-9
CASSGEQGTGANVLTF
>TRBV21-1
CASSHRRDRGCEQYF
>TRBV10-3
CAISRDSSYNEQFF
>TRBV4-2
CASSQTSYNEQFF
>TRBV2
CASSDEGKNEQYF
>TRBV7-2
CASSAGHQNTGELFF
>TRBV10-3
CAISERHPNQETQYF
>TRBV7-2
CASSPVVSGADVLTF
>TRBV9
CASSPSWAPLTDTQYF